This T cell receptor beta chain was sequenced for a study of cytomegalovirus exposure and HLA in healthy donors. With respect to this clone: Its target is not known.

The PCR used 60 Vbeta and 13 Jbeta primers. Profiling relied on immunoSEQ multiplex PCR, and the TCRdb table lists in-frame clones only, not all of them. Of tens of thousands of clones listed, around four fifths are singletons. General study findings and limits: Most subjects' HLA-A and HLA-B alleles were reportedly predicted from TCR beta sequences. Using a false discovery rate of 0.05, a later analysis showed that approximately 17,000 TCR beta sequences were associated with HLA alleles. Data from an earlier analysis indicated that most TCR beta V segments were productive either about 87% or about 30% of the time.

The TCR comes from a woman between 40 and 50 years old in good health and CMV-seronegative. The sample was PBMCs.

The CDR3: CASSDGRGLAGGETQYF. In DNA, the CDR3 is TGTGCCAGCAGTGATGGCCGCGGACTAGCGGGAGGCGAGACCCAGTACTTC. V and J are TRBV25-1 and TRBJ2-5, with 14 bases aligning to TRBD2. Germline V gives CDR1 MGHDK, CDR2 SYGVNS. The CDR3 runs to 17 residues. The J segment lost 5 bases and the V segment lost 3 bases, leaving 8 bases of the junction unmatched.